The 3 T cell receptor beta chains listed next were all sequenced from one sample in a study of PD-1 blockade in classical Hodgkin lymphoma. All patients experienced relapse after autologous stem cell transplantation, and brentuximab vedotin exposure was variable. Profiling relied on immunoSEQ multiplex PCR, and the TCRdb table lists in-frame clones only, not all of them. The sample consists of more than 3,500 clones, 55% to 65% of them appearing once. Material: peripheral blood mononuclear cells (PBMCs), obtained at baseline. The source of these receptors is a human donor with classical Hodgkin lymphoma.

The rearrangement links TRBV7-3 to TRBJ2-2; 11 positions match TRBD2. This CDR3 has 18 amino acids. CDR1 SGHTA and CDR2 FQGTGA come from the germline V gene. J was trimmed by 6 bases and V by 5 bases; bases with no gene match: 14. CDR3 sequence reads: CASSQGILAGVSAGELFF. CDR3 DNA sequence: TGTGCCAGCAGCCAGGGGATACTAGCGGGAGTTTCAGCCGGGGAGCTGTTTTTT.

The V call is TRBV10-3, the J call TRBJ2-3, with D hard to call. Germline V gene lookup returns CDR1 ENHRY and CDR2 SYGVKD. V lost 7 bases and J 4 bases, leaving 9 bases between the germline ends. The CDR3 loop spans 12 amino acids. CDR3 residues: CAINSAPDTQYF. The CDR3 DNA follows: TGTGCCATCAACTCGGCTCCAGATACGCAGTATTTT.

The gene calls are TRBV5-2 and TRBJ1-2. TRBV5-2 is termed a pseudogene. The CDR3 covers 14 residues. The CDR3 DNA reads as TGTGCCAGCAGCCTCACGTCGGGGGGAGATGGCTACACCTTC. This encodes CASSLTSGGDGYTF.